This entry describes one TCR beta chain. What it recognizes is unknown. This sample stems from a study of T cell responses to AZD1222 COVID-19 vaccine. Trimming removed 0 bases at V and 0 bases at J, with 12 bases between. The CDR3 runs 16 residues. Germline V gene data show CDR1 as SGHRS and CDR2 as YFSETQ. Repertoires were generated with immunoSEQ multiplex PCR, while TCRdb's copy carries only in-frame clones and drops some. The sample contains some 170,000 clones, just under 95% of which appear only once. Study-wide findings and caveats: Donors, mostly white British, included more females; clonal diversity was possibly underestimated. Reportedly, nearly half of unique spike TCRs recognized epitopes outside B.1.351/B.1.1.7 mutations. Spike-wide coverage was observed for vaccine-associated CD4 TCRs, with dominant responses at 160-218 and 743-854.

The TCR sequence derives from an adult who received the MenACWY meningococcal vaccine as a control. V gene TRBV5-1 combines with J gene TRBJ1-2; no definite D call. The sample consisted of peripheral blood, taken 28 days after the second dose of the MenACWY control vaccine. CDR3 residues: CASSLGELNTNYGYTF. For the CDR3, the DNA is TGCGCCAGCAGCTTGGGGGAGTTAAATACTAACTATGGCTACACCTTC.